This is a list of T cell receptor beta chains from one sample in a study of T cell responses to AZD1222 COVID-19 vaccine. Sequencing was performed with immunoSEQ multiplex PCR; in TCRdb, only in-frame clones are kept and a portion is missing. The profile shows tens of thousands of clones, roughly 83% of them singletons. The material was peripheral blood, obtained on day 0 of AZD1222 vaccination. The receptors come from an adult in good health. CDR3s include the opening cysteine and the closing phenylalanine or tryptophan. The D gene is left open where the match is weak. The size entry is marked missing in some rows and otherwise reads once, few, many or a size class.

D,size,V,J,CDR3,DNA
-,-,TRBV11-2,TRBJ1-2,CASSNLGGSLYGYTF,TGTGCCAGCAGCAACCTCGGGGGCTCACTTTATGGCTACACCTTC
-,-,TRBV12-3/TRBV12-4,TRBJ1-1,CASSLVANTEAFF,TGTGCCAGCAGTTTAGTAGCGAACACTGAAGCTTTCTTT
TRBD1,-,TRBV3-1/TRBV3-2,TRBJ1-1,CASSPTGGSTEAFF,TGTGCCAGCAGCCCGACAGGGGGGTCGACTGAAGCTTTCTTT
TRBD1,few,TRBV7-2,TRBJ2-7,CASTYSSGTGGLEQYF,TGTGCCAGCACCTACTCTTCGGGGACAGGGGGCCTCGAGCAGTACTTC
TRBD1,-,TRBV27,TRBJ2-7,CASRILSDRGGEQYF,TGTGCCAGCAGAATACTTTCGGACAGGGGGGGCGAGCAGTACTTC
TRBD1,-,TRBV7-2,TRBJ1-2,CASSLAFPGQGDGYTF,TGTGCCAGCAGCTTAGCGTTCCCGGGACAGGGGGATGGCTACACCTTC
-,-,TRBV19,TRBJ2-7,CASSIGVTYEQYF,TGTGCCAGTAGTATTGGGGTTACCTACGAGCAGTACTTC
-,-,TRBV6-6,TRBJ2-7,CASSFAEYEQYF,TGTGCCAGCAGTTTCGCAGAGTACGAGCAGTACTTC
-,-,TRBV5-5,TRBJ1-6,CASSLERVGDSPLHF,TGTGCCAGCAGCTTGGAGAGGGTAGGAGATTCACCCCTCCACTTT
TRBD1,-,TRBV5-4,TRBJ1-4,CASSADRASEKLFF,TGTGCCAGCAGCGCGGACAGGGCTTCCGAAAAACTGTTTTTT
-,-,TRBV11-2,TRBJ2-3,CASSWSSGSSSSTDTQYF,TGTGCCAGCAGCTGGTCGAGCGGATCGTCTTCTAGCACAGATACGCAGTATTTT
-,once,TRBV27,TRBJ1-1,CASSPNRVSEAFF,TGTGCCAGCAGTCCAAACAGGGTCTCTGAAGCTTTCTTT
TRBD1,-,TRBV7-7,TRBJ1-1,CASSVDRGSEAFF,TGTGCCAGCAGCGTTGACAGGGGGTCTGAAGCTTTCTTT
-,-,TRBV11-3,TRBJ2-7,CASSLVVGVGTGEQYF,TGTGCCAGCAGCTTAGTAGTGGGCGTGGGGACGGGCGAGCAGTACTTC
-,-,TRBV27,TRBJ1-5,CATGGGLSNQPQHF,TGTGCCACCGGTGGGGGGCTGAGCAATCAGCCCCAGCATTTT